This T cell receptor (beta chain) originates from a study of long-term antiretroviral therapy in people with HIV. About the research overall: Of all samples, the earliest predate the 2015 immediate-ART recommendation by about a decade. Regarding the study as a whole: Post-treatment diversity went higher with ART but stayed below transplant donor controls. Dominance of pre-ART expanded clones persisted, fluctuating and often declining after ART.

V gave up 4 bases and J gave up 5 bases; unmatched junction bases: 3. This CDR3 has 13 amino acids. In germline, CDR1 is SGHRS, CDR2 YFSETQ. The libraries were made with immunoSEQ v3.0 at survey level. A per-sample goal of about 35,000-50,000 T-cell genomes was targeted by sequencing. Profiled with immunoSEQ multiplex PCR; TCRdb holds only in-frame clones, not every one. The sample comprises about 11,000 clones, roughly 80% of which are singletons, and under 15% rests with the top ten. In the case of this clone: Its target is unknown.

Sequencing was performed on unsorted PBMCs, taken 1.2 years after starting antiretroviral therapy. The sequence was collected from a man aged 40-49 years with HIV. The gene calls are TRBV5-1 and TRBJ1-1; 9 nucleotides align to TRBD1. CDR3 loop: CASSAGQGTEAFF. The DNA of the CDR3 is TGCGCCAGCAGCGCTGGACAGGGGACTGAAGCTTTCTTT.